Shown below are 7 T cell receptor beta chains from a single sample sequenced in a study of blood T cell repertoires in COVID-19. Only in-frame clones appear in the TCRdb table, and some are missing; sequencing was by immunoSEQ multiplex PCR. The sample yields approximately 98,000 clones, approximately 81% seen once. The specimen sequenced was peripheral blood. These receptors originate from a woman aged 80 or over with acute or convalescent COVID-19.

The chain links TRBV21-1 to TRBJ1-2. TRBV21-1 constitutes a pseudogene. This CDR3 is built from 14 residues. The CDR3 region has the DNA TGTGCCAGCAGCAAAGAAGAGGGGAGGTATGGCTACACCTTC. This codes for CASSKEEGRYGYTF.

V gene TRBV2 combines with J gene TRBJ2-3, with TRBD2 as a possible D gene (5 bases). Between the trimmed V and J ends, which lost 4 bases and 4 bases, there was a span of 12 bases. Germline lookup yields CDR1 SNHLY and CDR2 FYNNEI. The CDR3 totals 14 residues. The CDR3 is CASSGSGAADTQYF. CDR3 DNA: TGTGCCAGCAGTGGGTCAGGAGCGGCAGATACGCAGTATTTT.

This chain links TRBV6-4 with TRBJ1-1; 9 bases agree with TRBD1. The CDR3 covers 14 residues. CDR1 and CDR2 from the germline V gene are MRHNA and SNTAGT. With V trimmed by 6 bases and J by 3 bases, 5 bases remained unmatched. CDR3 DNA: TGTGCCAGCAGATGGACAGGGGCGGACACTGAAGCTTTCTTT. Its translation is CASRWTGADTEAFF.

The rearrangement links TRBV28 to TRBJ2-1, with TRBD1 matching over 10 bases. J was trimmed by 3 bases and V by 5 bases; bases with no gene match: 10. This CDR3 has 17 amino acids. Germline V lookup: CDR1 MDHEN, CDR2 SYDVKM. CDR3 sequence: CASSPSSGTGVYNEQFF. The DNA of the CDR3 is TGTGCCAGCAGTCCCTCCTCCGGGACAGGGGTCTACAATGAGCAGTTCTTC.

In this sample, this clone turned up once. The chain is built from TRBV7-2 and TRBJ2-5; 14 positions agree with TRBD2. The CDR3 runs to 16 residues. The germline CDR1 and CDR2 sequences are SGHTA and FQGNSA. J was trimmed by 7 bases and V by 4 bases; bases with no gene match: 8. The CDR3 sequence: CASSYYGTSGGGTQYF. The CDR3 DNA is TGTGCCAGCAGCTACTACGGGACTAGCGGGGGCGGGACCCAGTACTTC.

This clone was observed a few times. The CDR3 nucleotides read TGTGCCACCAGCAGAGATTGGGCGATATCTGGAAACACCATATATTTT. Its protein product is CATSRDWAISGNTIYF. The genes are TRBV15 and TRBJ1-3; unclear D gene. The V gene lost 0 bases and the J gene lost 1 base, with 10 bases spanning the gap. CDR1 and CDR2 from the germline V gene are LNHNV and YYDKDF (reference sequence). CDR3 length: 16 amino acids.

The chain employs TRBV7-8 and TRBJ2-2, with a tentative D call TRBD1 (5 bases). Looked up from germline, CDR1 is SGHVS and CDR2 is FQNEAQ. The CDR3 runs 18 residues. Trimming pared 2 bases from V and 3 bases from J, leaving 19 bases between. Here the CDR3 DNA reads TGTGCCAGCAGCTTACCCCGACAGCGAACTACGGACACCGGGGAGCTGTTTTTT. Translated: CASSLPRQRTTDTGELFF.